This T cell receptor (beta chain) comes out of a study of breast tumors, draining lymph nodes, adjacent tissues. TCRdb reanalysed the multiplex PCR reads using MiXCR and keeps one entry per CDR3 protein. The sample carries 100,000 to 150,000 distinct CDR3 sequences, 20% to 25% recorded once. Broader study findings: Findings are consistent with lymph node origin and intratumoral expansion of most tumor T cells. Data only fit, rather than demonstrated, lymph node origin of most tumor T cells. Tumor and nontumor repertoires were significantly more similar in luminal-like than in basal-like breast cancer. Tumor TCR diversity was below lymph nodes but above nontumor tissue.

Samples came from axillary lymph nodes draining the breast cancer. The CDR3 extends over 17 amino acids. The J segment lost 0 bases and the V segment lost 5 bases, leaving 10 bases of the junction unmatched. Germline assignment: CDR1 SGHNT and CDR2 YENEEA. As regards this clonotype: The antigen is not known.

The chain couples TRBV11-3 to TRBJ2-5; 9 bases map to TRBD1. Sequenced material: axillary lymph node tissue. This clonotype originated in a female donor with breast cancer. Some clones in this sample may be carry-over from other donors' samples. For the CDR3, the DNA is TGTGCCAGCAGCCGGGACAGGGTTCTAGCGGACCAAGAGACCCAGTACTTC. This sequence encodes CASSRDRVLADQETQYF.